This TCR beta chain was documented in a study of shared clonotypes between healthy human individuals. Across the study: Each donor's CD8 memory used one plate, CD8 naive two, each CD4 subset three.

Method: immunoSEQ multiplex PCR; TCRdb's copy keeps in-frame clones and lacks some. Of around 600,000 clones listed, around 97% are singletons. The CDR3 spans 15 residues. The V and J ends lost 0 bases and 2 bases respectively, with 11 bases between them. CDR1 and CDR2 (germline): MNHEY, SVGAGI. This clonotype originated in a woman in her twenties or thirties in good health. This chain uses TRBV6-5 with TRBJ2-7; D tentatively fits TRBD1 or TRBD2 (6 bases each). The sample was naive CD4+ T cells sorted from blood. Subset: CD45RA+ positively selected. CDR3 protein: CASSYSRGATYEQYF. The CDR3 nucleotides are TGTGCCAGCAGTTACTCTAGGGGGGCCACCTACGAGCAGTACTTC.